This TCR beta chain was identified during a study of CD8 T cells in ankylosing spondylitis. The CDR3 extends over 19 amino acids. The V segment lost 5 bases and the J segment 7 bases; nucleotides outside the gene matches: 21. Germline values: CDR1 SNHLY, CDR2 FYNNEI. This clonotype was counted at least ten times. The target antigen is unknown. From the 5' RACE reads, TCRdb called clonotypes with MiXCR, one entry per CDR3 protein. Among some 330,000 distinct CDR3 sequences listed, less than 9.5% were seen once. Points from the study as a whole: There was a TCR beta motif, made of several highly homologous variants, that appeared characteristic of ankylosing spondylitis blood.

Input material: blood, either unsorted or a sorted T cell fraction (not recorded which). The V call is TRBV2, the J call TRBJ2-1, with 9 positions matching TRBD2. The source of this sequence is a male donor with ankylosing spondylitis. CDR3 protein: CASSRRLGLADGPGNEQFF. The CDR3 nucleotides read TGTGCCAGCAGTAGACGGTTGGGACTAGCCGACGGCCCGGGAAATGAGCAGTTCTTC.